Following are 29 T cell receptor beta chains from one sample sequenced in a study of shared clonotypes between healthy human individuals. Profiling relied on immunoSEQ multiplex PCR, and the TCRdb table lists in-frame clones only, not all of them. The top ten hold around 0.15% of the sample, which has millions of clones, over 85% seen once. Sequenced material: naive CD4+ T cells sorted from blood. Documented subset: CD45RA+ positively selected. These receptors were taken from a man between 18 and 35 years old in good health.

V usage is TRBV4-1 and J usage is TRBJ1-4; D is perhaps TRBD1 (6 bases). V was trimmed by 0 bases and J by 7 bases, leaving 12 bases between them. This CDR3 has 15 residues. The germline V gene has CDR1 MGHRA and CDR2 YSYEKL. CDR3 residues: CASSQEGAKGEKLFF. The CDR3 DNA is TGCGCCAGCAGCCAAGAGGGGGCGAAGGGTGAAAAACTGTTTTTT.

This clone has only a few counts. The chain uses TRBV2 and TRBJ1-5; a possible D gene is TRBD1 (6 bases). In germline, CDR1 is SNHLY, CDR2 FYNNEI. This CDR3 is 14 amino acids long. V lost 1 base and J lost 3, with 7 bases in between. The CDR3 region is CASSEDRVNQPQHF. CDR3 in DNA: TGTGCCAGCAGTGAAGACAGGGTCAATCAGCCCCAGCATTTT.

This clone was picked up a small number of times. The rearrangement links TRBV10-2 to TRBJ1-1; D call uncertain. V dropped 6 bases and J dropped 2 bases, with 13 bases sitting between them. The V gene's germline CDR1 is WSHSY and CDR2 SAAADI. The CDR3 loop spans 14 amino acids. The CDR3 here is CASSPTQGNTEAFF. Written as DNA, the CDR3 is TGCGCCAGCAGCCCGACTCAAGGAAACACTGAAGCTTTCTTT.

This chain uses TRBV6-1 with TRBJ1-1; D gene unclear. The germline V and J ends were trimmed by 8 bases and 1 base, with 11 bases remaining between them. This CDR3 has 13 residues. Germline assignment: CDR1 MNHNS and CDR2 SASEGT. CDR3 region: CASGRKPNTEAFF. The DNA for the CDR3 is TGTGCCAGCGGGCGCAAGCCGAACACTGAAGCTTTCTTT.

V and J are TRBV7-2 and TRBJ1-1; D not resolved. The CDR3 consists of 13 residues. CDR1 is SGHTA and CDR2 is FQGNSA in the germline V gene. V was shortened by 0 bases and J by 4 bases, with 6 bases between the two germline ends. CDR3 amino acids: CASSLAGITEAFF. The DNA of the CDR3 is TGTGCCAGCAGCTTAGCAGGGATCACTGAAGCTTTCTTT.

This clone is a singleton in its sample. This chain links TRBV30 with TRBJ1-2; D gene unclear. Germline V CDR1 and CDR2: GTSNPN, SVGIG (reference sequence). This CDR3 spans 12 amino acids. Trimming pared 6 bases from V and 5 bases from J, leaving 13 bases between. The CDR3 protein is CACTPDGYGYTF. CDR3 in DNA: TGTGCCTGCACCCCCGATGGATATGGCTACACCTTC.

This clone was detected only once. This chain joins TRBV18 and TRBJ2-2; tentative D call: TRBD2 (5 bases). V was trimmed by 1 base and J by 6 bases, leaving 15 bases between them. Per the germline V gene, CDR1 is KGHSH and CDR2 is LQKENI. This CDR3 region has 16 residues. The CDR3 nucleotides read TGTGCCAGCTCACCACGGACCACCACGAGGGCCGGGGAGCTGTTTTTT. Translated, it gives CASSPRTTTRAGELFF.

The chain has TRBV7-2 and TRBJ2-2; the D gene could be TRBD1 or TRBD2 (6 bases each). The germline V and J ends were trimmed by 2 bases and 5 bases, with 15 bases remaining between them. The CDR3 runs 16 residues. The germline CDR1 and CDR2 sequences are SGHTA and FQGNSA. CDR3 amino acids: CASSLSGGGATGELFF. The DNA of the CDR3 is TGTGCCAGCAGCTTATCCGGGGGCGGGGCGACCGGGGAGCTGTTTTTT.

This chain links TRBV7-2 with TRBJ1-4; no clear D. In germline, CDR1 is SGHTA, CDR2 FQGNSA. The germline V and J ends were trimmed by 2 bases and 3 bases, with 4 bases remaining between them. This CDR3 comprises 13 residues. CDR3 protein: CASSLSPNEKLFF. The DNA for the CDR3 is TGTGCCAGCAGCTTATCCCCTAATGAAAAACTGTTTTTT.

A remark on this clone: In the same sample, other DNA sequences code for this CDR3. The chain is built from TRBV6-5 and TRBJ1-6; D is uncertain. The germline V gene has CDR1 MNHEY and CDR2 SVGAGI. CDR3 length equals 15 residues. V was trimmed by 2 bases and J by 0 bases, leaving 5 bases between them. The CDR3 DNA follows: TGTGCCAGCAGTTACGGTGGCTCCTATAATTCACCCCTCCACTTT. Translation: CASSYGGSYNSPLHF.

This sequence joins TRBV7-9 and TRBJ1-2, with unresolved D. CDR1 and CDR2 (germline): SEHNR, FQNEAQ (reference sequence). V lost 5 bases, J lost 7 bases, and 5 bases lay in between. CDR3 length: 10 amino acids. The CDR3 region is CASSPVGYTF. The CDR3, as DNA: TGTGCCAGCAGCCCGGTTGGCTACACCTTC.

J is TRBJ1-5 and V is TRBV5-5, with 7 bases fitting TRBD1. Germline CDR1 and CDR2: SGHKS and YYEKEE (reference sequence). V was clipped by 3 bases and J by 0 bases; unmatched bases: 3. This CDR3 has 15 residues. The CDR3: CASSSQGGSNQPQHF. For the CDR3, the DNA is TGTGCCAGCAGCTCCCAGGGGGGTAGCAATCAGCCCCAGCATTTT.

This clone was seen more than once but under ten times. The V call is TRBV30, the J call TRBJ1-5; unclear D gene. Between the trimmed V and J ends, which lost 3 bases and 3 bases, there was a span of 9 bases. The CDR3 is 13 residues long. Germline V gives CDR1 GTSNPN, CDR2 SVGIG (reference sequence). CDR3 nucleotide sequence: TGTGCCTGGAGGGAACCGAACAATCAGCCCCAGCATTTT. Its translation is CAWREPNNQPQHF.

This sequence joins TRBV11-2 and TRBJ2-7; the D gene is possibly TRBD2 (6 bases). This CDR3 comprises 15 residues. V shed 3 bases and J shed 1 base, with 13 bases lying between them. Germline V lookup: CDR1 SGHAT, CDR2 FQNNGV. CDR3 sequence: CASSFARAGSYEQYF. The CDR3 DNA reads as TGTGCCAGCAGCTTTGCCCGGGCGGGGTCCTACGAGCAGTACTTC.

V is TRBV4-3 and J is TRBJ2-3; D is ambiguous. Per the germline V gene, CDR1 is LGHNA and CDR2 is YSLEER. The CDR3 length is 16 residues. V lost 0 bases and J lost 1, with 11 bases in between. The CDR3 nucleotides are TGCGCCAGCAGCCAAGAGACGGGCTTTGGCACAGATACGCAGTATTTT. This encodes CASSQETGFGTDTQYF.

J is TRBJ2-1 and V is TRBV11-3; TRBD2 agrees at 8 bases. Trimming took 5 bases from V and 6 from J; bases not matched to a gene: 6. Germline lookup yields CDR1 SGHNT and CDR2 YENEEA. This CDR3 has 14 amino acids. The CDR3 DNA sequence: TGTGCCAGCAGCATACACGGGGGGGCCAATGAGCAGTTCTTC. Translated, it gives CASSIHGGANEQFF. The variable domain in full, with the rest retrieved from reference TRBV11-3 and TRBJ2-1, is EAGVVQSPRYKIIEKKQPVAFWCNPISGHNTLYWYLQNLGQGPELLIRYENEEAVDDSQLPKDRFSAERLKGVDSTLKIQPAELGDSAVYLCASSIHGGANEQFFGPGTRLTVL.

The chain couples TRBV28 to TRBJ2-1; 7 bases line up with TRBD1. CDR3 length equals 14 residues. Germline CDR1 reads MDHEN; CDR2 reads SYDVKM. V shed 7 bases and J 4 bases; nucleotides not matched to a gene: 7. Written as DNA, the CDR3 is TGTGCCAGCATAAACAGGGGTATATACAATGAGCAGTTCTTC. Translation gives CASINRGIYNEQFF.

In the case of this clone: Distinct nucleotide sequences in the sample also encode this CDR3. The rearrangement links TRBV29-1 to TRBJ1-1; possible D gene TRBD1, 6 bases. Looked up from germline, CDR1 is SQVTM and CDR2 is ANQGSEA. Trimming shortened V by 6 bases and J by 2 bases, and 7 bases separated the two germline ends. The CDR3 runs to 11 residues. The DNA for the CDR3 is TGCAGCGTGGACAGAAACACTGAAGCTTTCTTT. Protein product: CSVDRNTEAFF.

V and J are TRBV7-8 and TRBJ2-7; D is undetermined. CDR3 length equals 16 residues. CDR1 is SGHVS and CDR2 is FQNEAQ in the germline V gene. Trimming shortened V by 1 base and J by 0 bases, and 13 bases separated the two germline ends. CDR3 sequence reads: CASSLGQHHFSYEQYF. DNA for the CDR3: TGTGCCAGCAGCTTAGGGCAGCACCATTTCTCCTACGAGCAGTACTTC.

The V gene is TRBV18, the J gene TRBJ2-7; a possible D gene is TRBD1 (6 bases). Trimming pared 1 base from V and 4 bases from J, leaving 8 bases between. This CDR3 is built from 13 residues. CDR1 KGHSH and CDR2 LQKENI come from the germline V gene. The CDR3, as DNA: TGTGCCAGCTCACCACGGACAGAATACGAGCAGTACTTC. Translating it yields CASSPRTEYEQYF.

CDR3 sequence: CASSTQFRQFF. CDR3 nucleotide sequence: TGTGCCAGCAGCACCCAATTTAGGCAGTTCTTC. This chain connects TRBV11-2 to TRBJ2-1; D is uncertain. The CDR3 totals 11 residues. Germline CDR1 SGHAT, CDR2 FQNNGV. Trimming pared 5 bases from V and 12 bases from J, leaving 11 bases between.

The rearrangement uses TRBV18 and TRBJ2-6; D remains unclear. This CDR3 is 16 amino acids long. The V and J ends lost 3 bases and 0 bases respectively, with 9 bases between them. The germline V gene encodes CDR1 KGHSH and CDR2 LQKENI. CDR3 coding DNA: TGTGCCAGCTCACCGTTAATCCTCTCTGGGGCCAACGTCCTGACTTTC. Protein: CASSPLILSGANVLTF.

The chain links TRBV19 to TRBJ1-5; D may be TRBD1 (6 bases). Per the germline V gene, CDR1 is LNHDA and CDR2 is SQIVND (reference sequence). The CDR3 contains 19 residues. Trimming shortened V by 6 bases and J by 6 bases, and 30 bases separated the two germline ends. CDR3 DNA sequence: TGTGCCAGTAGCCAAAGAGAACAGGCAGGGGTCCGGCGAAGTCAGCCCCAGCATTTT. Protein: CASSQREQAGVRRSQPQHF.

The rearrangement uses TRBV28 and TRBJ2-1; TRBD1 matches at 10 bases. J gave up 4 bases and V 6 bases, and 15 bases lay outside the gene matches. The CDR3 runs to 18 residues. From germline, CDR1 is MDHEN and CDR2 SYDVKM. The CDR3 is CASSDLFTGQGYYNEQFF. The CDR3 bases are TGTGCCAGCAGCGACTTATTTACGGGACAGGGGTATTACAATGAGCAGTTCTTC.

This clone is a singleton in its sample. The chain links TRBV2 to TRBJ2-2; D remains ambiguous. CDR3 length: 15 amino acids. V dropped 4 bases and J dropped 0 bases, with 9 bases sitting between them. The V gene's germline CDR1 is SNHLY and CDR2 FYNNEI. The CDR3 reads CASSASFANTGELFF. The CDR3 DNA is TGTGCCAGCAGTGCAAGTTTCGCGAACACCGGGGAGCTGTTTTTT. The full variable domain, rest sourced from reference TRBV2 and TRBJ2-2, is EPEVTQTPSHQVTQMGQEVILRCVPISNHLYFYWYRQILGQKVEFLVSFYNNEISEKSEIFDDQFSVERPDGSNFTLKIRSTKLEDSAMYFCASSASFANTGELFFGEGSRLTVL.

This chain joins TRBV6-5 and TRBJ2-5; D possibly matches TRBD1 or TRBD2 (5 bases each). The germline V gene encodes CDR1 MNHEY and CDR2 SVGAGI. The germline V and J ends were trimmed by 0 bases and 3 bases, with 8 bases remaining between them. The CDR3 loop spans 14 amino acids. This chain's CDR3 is CASSYSWGKETQYF. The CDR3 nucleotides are TGTGCCAGCAGTTACTCATGGGGGAAAGAGACCCAGTACTTC.

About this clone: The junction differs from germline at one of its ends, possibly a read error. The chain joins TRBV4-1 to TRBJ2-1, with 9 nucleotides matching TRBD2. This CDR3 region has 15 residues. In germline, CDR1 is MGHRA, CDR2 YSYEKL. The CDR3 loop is CASSQDPNSGSQCLF. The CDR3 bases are TGCGCCAGCAGCCAAGATCCGAATAGCGGGAGCCAATGTCTCTTC.

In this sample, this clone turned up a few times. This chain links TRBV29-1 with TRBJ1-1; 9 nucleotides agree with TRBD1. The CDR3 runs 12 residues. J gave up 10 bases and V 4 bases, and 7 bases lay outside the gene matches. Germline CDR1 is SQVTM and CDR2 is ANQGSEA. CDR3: CSVAQGAGGAFF. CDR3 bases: TGCAGCGTTGCACAGGGGGCAGGTGGAGCTTTCTTT.

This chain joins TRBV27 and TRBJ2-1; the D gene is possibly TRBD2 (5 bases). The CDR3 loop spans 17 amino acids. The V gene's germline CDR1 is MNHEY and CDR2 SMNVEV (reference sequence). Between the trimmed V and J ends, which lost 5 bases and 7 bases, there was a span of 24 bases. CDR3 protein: CASSLYSIAWVGNEQFF. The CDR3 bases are TGTGCCAGCAGTCTGTATAGCATAGCGTGGGTAGGAAATGAGCAGTTCTTC.